The 29 T cell receptor beta chains reported below all come from one sample, sequenced in a study of regulatory T cells in long-lasting Graves disease. Time point in this sample: newly diagnosed GD, antithyroid drugs for less than 3 months. The TCR library was prepared using RNA isolated from PBMCs. To make TCR beta libraries, researchers used iRepertoire HTBI primers and Arm-PCR of CDR3 regions. TCRdb reprocessed the multiplex PCR reads via MiXCR and lists one record per CDR3 protein. This sample has about 610,000 distinct CDR3 sequences, with 15% to 20% found just once. These data were also filed under a second study, of T cells in Graves' hyperthyroidism and ophthalmopathy.

The sample in question was peripheral blood mononuclear cells (PBMCs), obtained at new diagnosis, from a patient treated with antithyroid drugs. These receptors originate from a man aged 18 to 29 with Graves disease.

This clonotype was seen only a few times. The rearrangement uses TRBV25-1 and TRBJ1-2; the D is unclear. CDR1 and CDR2 from the germline V gene are MGHDK and SYGVNS. The CDR3 totals 12 residues. V was trimmed by 4 bases and J by 5 bases, leaving 8 bases between them. In DNA form, the CDR3 reads TGTGCCAGCAGTGCCGTTTCTTATGGCTACACCTTC. It specifies CASSAVSYGYTF.

In its sample, this clonotype was seen a few times. The V call is TRBV4-1, the J call TRBJ2-3; 7 bases align to TRBD2. The CDR3 is 16 amino acids. CDR1 is MGHRA, CDR2 YSYEKL, per germline. V lost 1 base and J lost 2; bases outside the gene matches: 6. This CDR3 reads CASSQGASGSTDTQYF. The DNA of the CDR3 is TGCGCCAGCAGCCAAGGAGCTAGCGGTTCCACAGATACGCAGTATTTT.

This clonotype was seen many times. The chain joins TRBV3-1 to TRBJ1-1, with D tentatively TRBD1 (6 bases). Germline loops: CDR1 LGHDT, CDR2 YNNKEL (reference sequence). With 4 bases removed from V and 4 bases from J, the gap between germline ends came to 16 bases. The CDR3 is 15 amino acids. DNA for the CDR3: TGTGCCAGCAGCCCCAACCGGGGGGCGGGCACTGAAGCTTTCTTT. Its protein product is CASSPNRGAGTEAFF.

J is TRBJ2-7 and V is TRBV6-1; 7 bases are a match to TRBD1. Germline values: CDR1 MNHNS, CDR2 SASEGT. The V segment lost 3 bases and the J segment 5 bases; nucleotides outside the gene matches: 19. CDR3 length equals 18 residues. The CDR3 is CASSERLFGNTGADEQYF. The CDR3 DNA is TGTGCCAGCAGTGAGAGGCTTTTTGGGAACACAGGGGCCGACGAGCAGTACTTC.

V is TRBV5-1 and J is TRBJ2-7, with a tentative D call TRBD1 (5 bases). This CDR3 contains 15 residues. Trimming left V 0 bases short and J 6 bases short, with 16 bases between. Germline V gene data show CDR1 as SGHRS and CDR2 as YFSETQ. CDR3 sequence: CASSLAMGRVLEQYF. In nucleotides, the CDR3 is TGCGCCAGCAGCTTGGCCATGGGCAGGGTTCTCGAGCAGTACTTC.

This clonotype was observed at least ten times. The rearrangement links TRBV11-2 to TRBJ2-1; TRBD2 matches 10 bases. Germline loops: CDR1 SGHAT, CDR2 FQNNGV. CDR3 length equals 16 residues. The V segment lost 3 bases and the J segment 8 bases; nucleotides outside the gene matches: 10. The CDR3 DNA is TGTGCCAGCAGCTTGCTTTCTAGCGGGAGAGATCATGAGCAGTTCTTC. It translates to CASSLLSSGRDHEQFF.

This clonotype was observed at least ten times. V is TRBV28 and J is TRBJ2-2; 11 bases fit TRBD1. After removal of 6 bases from V and 6 bases from J, the junction contained 6 bases not matched to a gene. Germline assignment: CDR1 MDHEN and CDR2 SYDVKM. There are 15 residues in the CDR3. This CDR3 is CASRWTGGSAGELFF. The CDR3, as DNA: TGTGCCAGCAGGTGGACAGGGGGCAGCGCCGGGGAGCTGTTTTTT.

The chain carries TRBV5-5 and TRBJ2-3, with 12 bases aligning to TRBD2. Trimming at V came to 2 bases and at J to 5 bases, leaving 6 bases not matched to a gene. Germline CDR1 reads SGHKS; CDR2 reads YYEKEE (reference sequence). The CDR3 runs 16 residues. The CDR3, as DNA: TGTGCCAGCAGCTTCCCGGGGGGACTAGCGGGAGATACGCAGTATTTT. Translating it yields CASSFPGGLAGDTQYF. Full variable domain (missing parts from reference TRBV5-5 and TRBJ2-3): DAGVTQSPTHLIKTRGQQVTLRCSPISGHKSVSWYQQVLGQGPQFIFQYYEKEERGRGNFPDRFSARQFPNYSSELNVNALLLGDSALYLCASSFPGGLAGDTQYFGPGTRLTVL.

The chain joins TRBV5-8 to TRBJ2-7; 8 nucleotides agree with TRBD2. The germline CDR1 and CDR2 sequences are SGHTS and YDEGEE. The CDR3 length is 16 residues. Germline trimming cut 4 bases from V and 5 bases from J; bases unmatched to any gene: 14. CDR3 in DNA: TGTGCCAGCAGCCTCCCGGGACTAGGTTCGGGCGACGAGCAGTACTTC. Translated, it gives CASSLPGLGSGDEQYF.

This clonotype was seen a few times. The chain links TRBV7-3 to TRBJ2-3, with 9 bases identical to TRBD2. J lost 6 bases, V lost 4 bases, and 11 bases had no gene match. From germline, CDR1 is SGHTA and CDR2 FQGTGA. This CDR3 region has 16 residues. In DNA, the CDR3 is TGTGCCAGCAGCTCGAGGGCGGGAGGGCCGGCGGATACGCAGTATTTT. The encoded protein is CASSSRAGGPADTQYF. The complete variable domain, with remaining parts taken from reference TRBV7-3 and TRBJ2-3, reads GAGVSQTPSNKVTEKGKYVELRCDPISGHTALYWYRQSLGQGPEFLIYFQGTGAADDSGLPNDRFFAVRPEGSVSTLKIQRTERGDSAVYLCASSSRAGGPADTQYFGPGTRLTVL.

This clonotype was recorded a few times. The chain couples TRBV28 to TRBJ1-1; D uncertain. V lost 7 bases to trimming and J lost 0 bases, with 15 bases between them. Germline CDR1 reads MDHEN; CDR2 reads SYDVKM. This CDR3 has 15 amino acids. Here the CDR3 DNA reads TGTGCCAGCACCCCCTTGACGGCGGTGAACACTGAAGCTTTCTTT. Its translation is CASTPLTAVNTEAFF.

The chain is built from TRBV5-1 and TRBJ1-4; 9 nucleotides match TRBD1. This CDR3 region has 18 residues. The germline V gene encodes CDR1 SGHRS and CDR2 YFSETQ. V was clipped by 2 bases and J by 3 bases; unmatched bases: 11. In nucleotides, the CDR3 is TGCGCCAGCAGCTTAGGCACACCGGGACAGGGTCCTAATGAAAAACTGTTTTTT. Protein product: CASSLGTPGQGPNEKLFF.

The V call is TRBV9, the J call TRBJ1-4, with TRBD1 as a possible D gene (5 bases). CDR1 is SGDLS, CDR2 YYNGEE, per germline. The CDR3 extends over 18 amino acids. V gave up 4 bases and J gave up 4 bases, with 23 bases separating them. The CDR3 loop reads CASSRREYESGRNEKLFF. In DNA form, the CDR3 reads TGTGCCAGCAGCCGCAGGGAATATGAATCGGGGCGTAATGAAAAACTGTTTTTT.

The chain links TRBV20-1 to TRBJ2-7; 9 bases agree with TRBD2. This CDR3 spans 15 amino acids. Germline values: CDR1 DFQATT, CDR2 SNEGSKA (reference sequence). The J segment lost 5 bases and the V segment lost 2 bases, leaving 10 bases of the junction unmatched. CDR3 region: CSARRGGGRGDEQYF. DNA of the CDR3: TGCAGTGCTAGAAGAGGCGGCGGGAGGGGTGACGAGCAGTACTTC.

This clonotype was counted a few times. The chain employs TRBV2 and TRBJ2-7; no clear D gene. Trimming took 3 bases from V and 2 from J, leaving 8 bases between them. The CDR3 contains 13 residues. The germline CDR1 and CDR2 sequences are SNHLY and FYNNEI. The CDR3 is CASSDVPTYEQYF. The CDR3 coding sequence is TGTGCCAGCAGTGATGTCCCTACCTACGAGCAGTACTTC.

The chain is built from TRBV3-1 and TRBJ2-6; 12 bases match TRBD2. With V trimmed by 4 bases and J by 4 bases, 11 bases remained unmatched. CDR1 is LGHDT, CDR2 YNNKEL, per germline (reference sequence). This CDR3 has 19 amino acids. In DNA form, the CDR3 reads TGTGCCAGCAGCCCTCGACTAGCGGGAGAGAAGGGAGGGGCCAACGTCCTGACTTTC. It specifies CASSPRLAGEKGGANVLTF.

The chain employs TRBV4-1 and TRBJ1-2, with D perhaps matching TRBD1 (6 bases). The germline V and J ends were trimmed by 1 base and 6 bases, with 12 bases remaining between them. The CDR3 has 14 amino acids. CDR1 is MGHRA and CDR2 is YSYEKL in the germline V gene. CDR3 coding DNA: TGCGCCAGCAGCCAAGTTGCCCGGGGGCATGGCTACACCTTC. Translating it yields CASSQVARGHGYTF.

This clonotype was observed a few times. The gene calls are TRBV10-3 and TRBJ2-6, with D unresolved. Germline CDR1 and CDR2: ENHRY and SYGVKD. V gave up 7 bases and J gave up 1 base, with 8 bases separating them. CDR3 length: 14 residues. The CDR3 sequence is CAITAESGANVLTF. Here the CDR3 DNA reads TGTGCCATCACCGCTGAGTCTGGGGCCAACGTCCTGACTTTC.

V gene TRBV5-1 combines with J gene TRBJ2-5; D may be TRBD2 (6 bases). This CDR3 spans 15 amino acids. V was pared by 4 bases and J by 5 bases, with 18 bases between. Germline V gene sequence: CDR1 SGHRS, CDR2 YFSETQ. CDR3 in amino acids: CASSPATGAEETQYF. For the CDR3, the DNA is TGCGCCAGCAGCCCCGCAACGGGAGCGGAGGAGACCCAGTACTTC.

V and J are TRBV28 and TRBJ2-5, with TRBD2 matching over 16 bases. V was clipped by 6 bases and J by 4 bases; unmatched bases: 8. Germline V gene lookup returns CDR1 MDHEN and CDR2 SYDVKM. The CDR3 runs to 17 residues. The CDR3 sequence is CASRDGTSGRALETQYF. The CDR3 DNA sequence: TGTGCCAGCAGGGACGGGACTAGCGGGAGGGCCCTAGAGACCCAGTACTTC.

This clonotype appeared many times. This chain links TRBV2 with TRBJ2-3, with TRBD2 identical over 7 bases. Germline assignment: CDR1 SNHLY and CDR2 FYNNEI. CDR3 length: 15 amino acids. V was clipped by 4 bases and J by 2 bases; unmatched bases: 6. CDR3 in amino acids: CASSVLGTTTDTQYF. In DNA, the CDR3 is TGTGCCAGCAGTGTTCTGGGGACTACCACAGATACGCAGTATTTT.

In the case of this clonotype: This may stem from a read error, because a much larger clone lies one nucleotide away. This chain links TRBV27 with TRBJ2-1; the D gene is possibly TRBD2 (5 bases). The V gene's germline CDR1 is MNHEY and CDR2 SMNVEV (reference sequence). This CDR3 has 12 residues. The CDR3 bases are TGTGCCACCAGTGATCGCAGCGGCGAGCAGTTCTTC. Translation gives CATSDRSGEQFF.

A word on this clonotype: Relative to the germline gene, one junction end is altered; a read error may explain this. The chain combines TRBV20-1 with TRBJ2-2, with TRBD2 matching over 7 bases. The CDR3 consists of 15 residues. Germline CDR1 DFQATT, CDR2 SNEGSKA (reference sequence). The CDR3 DNA sequence: TGCAGTGCTAGGGCCCCCAGGGAGGGCACCGGGGAGCTGTCTTTT. It codes for CSARAPREGTGELSF.

This clonotype was seen at least ten times. V and J are TRBV13 and TRBJ2-1; D unresolved. CDR1 and CDR2 (germline): PRHDT, FYEKMQ (reference sequence). V dropped 8 bases and J dropped 6 bases, with 8 bases sitting between them. The CDR3 sequence is 11 residues long. DNA for the CDR3: TGTGCCAGCCAAGCCCGCAATGAGCAGTTCTTC. This codes for CASQARNEQFF.

This clonotype was found a few times. The chain combines TRBV30 with TRBJ1-6; D not certain. CDR1 GTSNPN and CDR2 SVGIG come from the germline V gene (reference sequence). V dropped 3 bases and J dropped 0 bases, with 6 bases sitting between them. This CDR3 region has 14 residues. CDR3 amino acids: CAWSYNSYNSPLHF. CDR3 bases: TGTGCCTGGAGCTATAACTCCTATAATTCACCCCTCCACTTT.

This clonotype was detected a few times. This chain connects TRBV29-1 to TRBJ1-1; TRBD1 matches 11 bases. The CDR3 extends over 12 amino acids. After removal of 3 bases from V and 11 bases from J, the junction contained 5 bases not matched to a gene. Per germline, CDR1 SQVTM and CDR2 ANQGSEA. Here the CDR3 reads CSVEGTGGAAFF. The CDR3 DNA is TGCAGCGTTGAGGGGACAGGGGGGGCGGCTTTCTTT.

This clonotype occurred many times. The V call is TRBV7-9, the J call TRBJ2-7; the match to TRBD2 covers 8 bases. Germline V CDR1 and CDR2: SEHNR, FQNEAQ (reference sequence). CDR3 size: 15 residues. V shed 8 bases and J 6 bases; nucleotides not matched to a gene: 15. CDR3 nucleotides: TGTGCCAGCTCGGACTCACTAGCGGCGGGAGCCGAGCAGTACTTC. Amino acids: CASSDSLAAGAEQYF.

In regard to this clonotype: At one end, the junction sequence differs from germline, possibly due to a read error. J is TRBJ2-7 and V is TRBV7-9; tentative D call: TRBD2 (7 bases). CDR1 and CDR2 from the germline V gene are SEHNR and FQNEAQ (reference sequence). The CDR3 has 17 residues. The DNA of the CDR3 is TGTACCAGCAGCCCTCCCGTTCGGGGGGCAATGTCCTACGAGCAGTACTTC. The encoded protein is CTSSPPVRGAMSYEQYF.

The table lists this clonotype with many counts. The chain joins TRBV11-2 to TRBJ2-5; D possibly corresponds to TRBD2 (6 bases). V lost 2 bases to trimming and J lost 5 bases, with 12 bases between them. CDR1 and CDR2 (germline): SGHAT, FQNNGV. This CDR3 comprises 14 residues. The CDR3 protein is CASSLIGGIETQYF. CDR3 DNA sequence: TGTGCCAGCAGCTTAATCGGAGGGATTGAGACCCAGTACTTC.